This T cell receptor beta chain was identified in a study of long-term antiretroviral therapy in people with HIV. J was trimmed by 7 bases and V by 7 bases; bases with no gene match: 12. The CDR3 is made up of 14 amino acids. Germline CDR1 SGHTA, CDR2 FQGNSA. The run of the v3.0 immunoSEQ assay was at survey level. The repertoire was sequenced with immunoSEQ multiplex PCR; TCRdb's copy has only in-frame clones and lacks some. The sample contains about 12,000 clones, approximately 79% of which appear only once. Sequenced material: unsorted PBMCs, taken 0.8 years before starting antiretroviral therapy. The J gene is TRBJ2-7, the V gene TRBV7-2; 8 nucleotides line up with TRBD1. The clonotype was recovered from a woman between 35 and 50 years old with HIV. The CDR3 reads CASNPGQGAGEQYF. CDR3 sequence (DNA): TGTGCCAGCAACCCCGGGCAGGGGGCGGGGGAGCAGTACTTC.